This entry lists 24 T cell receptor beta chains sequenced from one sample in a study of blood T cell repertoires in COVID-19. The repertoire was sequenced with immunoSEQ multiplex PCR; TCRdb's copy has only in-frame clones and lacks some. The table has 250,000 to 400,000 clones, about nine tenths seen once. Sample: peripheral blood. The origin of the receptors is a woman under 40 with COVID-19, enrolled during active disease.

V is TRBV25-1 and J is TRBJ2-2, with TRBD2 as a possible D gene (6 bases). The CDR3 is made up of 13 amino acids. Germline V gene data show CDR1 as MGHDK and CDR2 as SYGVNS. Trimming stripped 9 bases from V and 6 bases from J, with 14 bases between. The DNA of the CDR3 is TGTGCCAGTACGGGAGAAGTTCCCGGGGAGCTGTTTTTT. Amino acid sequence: CASTGEVPGELFF.

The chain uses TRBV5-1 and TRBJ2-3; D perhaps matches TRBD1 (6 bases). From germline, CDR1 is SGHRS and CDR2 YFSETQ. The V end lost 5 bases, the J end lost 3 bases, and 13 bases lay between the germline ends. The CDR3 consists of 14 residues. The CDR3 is CASSNAGTTDTQYF. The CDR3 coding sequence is TGCGCCAGCAGTAATGCCGGGACAACAGATACGCAGTATTTT. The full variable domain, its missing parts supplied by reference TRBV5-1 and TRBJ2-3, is KAGVTQTPRYLIKTRGQQVTLSCSPISGHRSVSWYQQTPGQGLQFLFEYFSETQRNKGNFPGRFSGRQFSNSRSEMNVSTLELGDSALYLCASSNAGTTDTQYFGPGTRLTVL.

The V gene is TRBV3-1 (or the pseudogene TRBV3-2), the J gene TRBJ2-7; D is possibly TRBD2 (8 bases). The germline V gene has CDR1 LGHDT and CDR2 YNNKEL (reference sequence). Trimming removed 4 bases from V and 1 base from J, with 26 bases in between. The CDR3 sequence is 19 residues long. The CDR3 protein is CASSLGKRVAGQKSYEQYF. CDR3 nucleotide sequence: TGTGCCAGCAGCCTCGGGAAGAGAGTAGCGGGACAGAAATCCTACGAGCAGTACTTC.

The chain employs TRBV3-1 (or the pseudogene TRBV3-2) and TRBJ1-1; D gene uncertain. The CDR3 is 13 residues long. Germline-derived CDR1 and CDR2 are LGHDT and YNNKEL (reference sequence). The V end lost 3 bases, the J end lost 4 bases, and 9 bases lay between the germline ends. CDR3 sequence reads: CASSQGGITEAFF. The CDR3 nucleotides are TGTGCCAGCAGCCAGGGAGGAATCACTGAAGCTTTCTTT.

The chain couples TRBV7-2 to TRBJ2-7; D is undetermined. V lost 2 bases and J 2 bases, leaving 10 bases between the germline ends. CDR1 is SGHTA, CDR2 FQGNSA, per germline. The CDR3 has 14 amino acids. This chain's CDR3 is CASSLNYRTYEQYF. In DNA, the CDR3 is TGTGCCAGCAGCTTAAATTACAGAACCTACGAGCAGTACTTC.

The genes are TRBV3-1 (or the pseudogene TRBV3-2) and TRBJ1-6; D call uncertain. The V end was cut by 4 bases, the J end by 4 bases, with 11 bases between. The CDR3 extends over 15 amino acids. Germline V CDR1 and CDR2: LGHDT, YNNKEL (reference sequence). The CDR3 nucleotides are TGTGCCAGCAGCCCCGAATGGCCTTATAATTCACCCCTCCACTTT. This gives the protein CASSPEWPYNSPLHF.

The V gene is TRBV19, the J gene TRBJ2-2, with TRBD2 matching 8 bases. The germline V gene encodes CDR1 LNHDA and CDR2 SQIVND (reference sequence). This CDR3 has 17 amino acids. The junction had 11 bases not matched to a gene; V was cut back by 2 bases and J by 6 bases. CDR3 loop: CASSIRTSSVFAGELFF. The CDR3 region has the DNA TGTGCCAGTAGTATAAGGACTAGCTCAGTGTTCGCCGGGGAGCTGTTTTTT.

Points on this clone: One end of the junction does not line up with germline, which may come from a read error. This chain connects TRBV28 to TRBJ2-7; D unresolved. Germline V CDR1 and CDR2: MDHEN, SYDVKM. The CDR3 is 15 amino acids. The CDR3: CAGSWATVGSYEQYF. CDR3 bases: TGTGCCGGCAGTTGGGCGACCGTTGGATCCTACGAGCAGTACTTC.

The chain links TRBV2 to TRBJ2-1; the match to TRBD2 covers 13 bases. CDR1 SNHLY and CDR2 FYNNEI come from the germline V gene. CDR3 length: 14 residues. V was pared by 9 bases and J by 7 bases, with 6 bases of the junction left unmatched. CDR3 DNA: TGTGCCAGTAAGGGACTAGCGGGATCAAATGAGCAGTTCTTC. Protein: CASKGLAGSNEQFF.

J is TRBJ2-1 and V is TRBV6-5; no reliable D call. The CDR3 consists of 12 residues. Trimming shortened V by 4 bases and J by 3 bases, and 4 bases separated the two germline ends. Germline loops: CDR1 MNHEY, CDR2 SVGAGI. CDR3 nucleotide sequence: TGTGCCAGCAGTTTACTCTACAATGAGCAGTTCTTC. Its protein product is CASSLLYNEQFF.

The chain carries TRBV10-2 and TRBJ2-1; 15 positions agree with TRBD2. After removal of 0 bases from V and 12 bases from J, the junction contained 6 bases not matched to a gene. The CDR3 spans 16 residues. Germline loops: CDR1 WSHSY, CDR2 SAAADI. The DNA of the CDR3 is TGCGCCAGCAGTGAGTCCGGGACTAGCGGGGGGCTAAGGCAGTTCTTC. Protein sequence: CASSESGTSGGLRQFF.

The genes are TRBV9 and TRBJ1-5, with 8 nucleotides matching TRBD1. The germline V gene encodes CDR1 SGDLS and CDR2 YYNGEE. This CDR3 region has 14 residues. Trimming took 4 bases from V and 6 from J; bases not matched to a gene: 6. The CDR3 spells CASSKGQGGQPQHF. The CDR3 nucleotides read TGTGCCAGCAGCAAAGGACAGGGAGGTCAGCCCCAGCATTTT.

The CDR3 nucleotides read TGTGCCAGCAGGCCAGGTTGGAACTCTGGAAACACCATATATTTT. As protein: CASRPGWNSGNTIYF. The chain links TRBV7-9 to TRBJ1-3; D remains unclear. V dropped 6 bases and J dropped 0 bases, with 12 bases sitting between them. The CDR3 consists of 15 residues. The germline gives CDR1 SEHNR, CDR2 FQNEAQ (reference sequence).

CDR3 sequence reads: CASSYGRQLNYGYTF. Here the CDR3 DNA reads TGTGCCAGCAGTTACGGGAGACAGCTTAACTATGGCTACACCTTC. The chain has TRBV27 and TRBJ1-2; TRBD1 is a possible D gene (5 bases). Germline V lookup: CDR1 MNHEY, CDR2 SMNVEV (reference sequence). Trimming took off 4 bases at V and 1 base at J, with 13 bases between the two ends. The CDR3 is made up of 15 amino acids.

Here the CDR3 DNA reads TGTGCAAGTCGCTTAGCTAGGGGACAGGGGCATCAGCCCCAGCATTTT. Encoded protein: CASRLARGQGHQPQHF. This rearrangement joins TRBV12-2 to TRBJ1-5; the table calls TRBD1, which could not be checked here. TRBV12-2 corresponds to a pseudogene. The length of the CDR3 is 16 residues.

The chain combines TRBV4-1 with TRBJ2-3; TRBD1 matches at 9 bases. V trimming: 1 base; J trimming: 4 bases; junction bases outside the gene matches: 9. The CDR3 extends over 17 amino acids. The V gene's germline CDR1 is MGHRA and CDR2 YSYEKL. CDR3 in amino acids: CASSQGKGQGRADTQYF. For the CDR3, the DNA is TGCGCCAGCAGCCAAGGGAAGGGACAGGGTAGGGCAGATACGCAGTATTTT.

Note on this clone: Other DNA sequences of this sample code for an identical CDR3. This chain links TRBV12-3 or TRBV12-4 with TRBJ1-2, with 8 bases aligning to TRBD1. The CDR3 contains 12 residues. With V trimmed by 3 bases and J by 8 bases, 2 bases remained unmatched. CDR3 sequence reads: CASSFPGGGYTF. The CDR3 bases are TGTGCCAGCAGTTTCCCAGGGGGCGGCTACACCTTC.

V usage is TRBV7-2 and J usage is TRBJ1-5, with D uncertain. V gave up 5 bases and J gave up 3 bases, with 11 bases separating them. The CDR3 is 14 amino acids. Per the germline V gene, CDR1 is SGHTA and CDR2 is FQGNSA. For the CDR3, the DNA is TGTGCCAGCAGCCGCGGAGCAACCAATCAGCCCCAGCATTTT. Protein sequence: CASSRGATNQPQHF.

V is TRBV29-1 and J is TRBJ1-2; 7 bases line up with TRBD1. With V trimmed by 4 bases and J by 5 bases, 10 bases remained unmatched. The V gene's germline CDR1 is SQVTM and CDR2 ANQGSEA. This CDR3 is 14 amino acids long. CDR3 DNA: TGCAGCGTTGTTTTTGTCAGGGGGTTATATGGCTACACCTTC. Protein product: CSVVFVRGLYGYTF.

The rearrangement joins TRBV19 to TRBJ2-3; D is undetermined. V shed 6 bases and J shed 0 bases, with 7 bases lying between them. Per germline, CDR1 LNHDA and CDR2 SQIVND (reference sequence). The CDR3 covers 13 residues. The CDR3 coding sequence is TGTGCCAGTAGCTACTCTAGCACAGATACGCAGTATTTT. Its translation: CASSYSSTDTQYF.

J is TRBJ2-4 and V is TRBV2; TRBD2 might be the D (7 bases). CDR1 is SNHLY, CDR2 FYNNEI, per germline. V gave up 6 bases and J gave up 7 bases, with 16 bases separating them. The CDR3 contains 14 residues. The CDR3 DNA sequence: TGTGCCAGCAGAACCCTACAGGGAGGGAACATTCAGTACTTC. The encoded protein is CASRTLQGGNIQYF.

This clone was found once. The CDR3 here is CASSIQRGGLNEQFF. DNA of the CDR3: TGTGCCAGCAGTATACAGCGGGGGGGTCTCAATGAGCAGTTCTTC. The V call is TRBV7-6, the J call TRBJ2-1; TRBD2 aligns across 10 bases. Trimming at V came to 6 bases and at J to 6 bases, leaving 8 bases not matched to a gene. In germline, CDR1 is SGHVS, CDR2 FNYEAQ. CDR3 length: 15 amino acids. The variable domain in full, completed from reference TRBV7-6 and TRBJ2-1, reads GAGVSQSPRYKVTKRGQDVALRCDPISGHVSLYWYRQALGQGPEFLTYFNYEAQQDKSGLPNDRFSAERPEGSISTLTIQRTEQRDSAMYRCASSIQRGGLNEQFFGPGTRLTVL.

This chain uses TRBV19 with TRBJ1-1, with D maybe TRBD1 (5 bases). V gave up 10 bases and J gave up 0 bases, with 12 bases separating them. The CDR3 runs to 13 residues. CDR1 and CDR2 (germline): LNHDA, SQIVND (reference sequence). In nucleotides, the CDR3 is TGTGCCACCATGGACACCATGAACACTGAAGCTTTCTTT. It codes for CATMDTMNTEAFF.

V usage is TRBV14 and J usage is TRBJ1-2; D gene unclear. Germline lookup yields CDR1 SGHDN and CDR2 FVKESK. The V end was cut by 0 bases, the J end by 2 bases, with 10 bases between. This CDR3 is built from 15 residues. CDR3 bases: TGTGCCAGCAGCCAAGATCTGGCAGTAAACTATGGCTACACCTTC. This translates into CASSQDLAVNYGYTF.